This T cell receptor beta chain comes out of a study of human T cells and chemical hapten exposure (dated by TCRdb to the early 2020s). About the investigation overall: For sensitization, 2% DPC in acetone was applied to a 2 cm by 2 cm area of upper inner arm skin. Blood samples were taken from patients before sensitization (week 0) and then at 2, 6 and about 24 weeks after DPC sensitization. This study followed changes in the peripheral blood TCR repertoire in vivo during primary and secondary sensitization of alopecia patients to the hapten diphenylcyclopropenone (DPC). Patch testing was performed on the upper back with Finn chambers containing 0.01% DPC, and the patch tests were scored after 6 days according to International Contact Dermatitis Research Group standards. Patients additionally received weekly therapeutic DPC doses to the scalp throughout the approximately 25-week study period. Libraries were pooled for sequencing, and per-sample TCR yields varied mainly because of small differences in library volumes within the pool. The mostly female patient cohort included alopecia areata with under or over 50% scalp involvement, alopecia totalis and alopecia universalis. For TCR sequencing, blood came from twenty-nine alopecia patients at anywhere from one to four time points (pre-sensitization, 2, 6 and 24 weeks). Paper-wide results and their limitations: Repeated subsampling changed both the strength of the expansion versus patch-test correlation and the threshold at which the correlation became significant. Expanded TCRs formed significantly more large CDR3 similarity clusters than pre-sensitization or healthy control sets, consistent with antigen-driven responses. DPC sensitization did not change the number of TCRs with a frequency above 1 in 1000, and there was no evidence of changes in global repertoire structure. A positive correlation was found between the number of PT1 expanded TCRs and patch test score, with significance reached at thresholds 8, 16 and 32 but not 4. Alopecia, a presumed autoimmune disease, was present in all patients, so the immune response of the patients might differ from that of healthy individuals.

Taken with the paper, the label for time point translates to: pre-sensitization, week 0. Reading the label with the study, this specimen's treatment or condition is: therapeutic diphenylcyclopropenone sensitization with weekly scalp DPC. At every patch-test visit, the blood draw took place before the patch test was put on. Eligible patients were aged 18 to 70, diagnosed with alopecia, deemed suitable for DPC therapy, and excluded if pregnant. Total RNA was extracted from unfractionated whole blood that had been collected in Tempus Blood RNA tubes. Ten or more counts support this clonotype. Which antigen it targets is not known. No base qualities exist here, and no much larger clone lies one base off it. Library creation used RACE. Sequencer: NextSeq 500. Library preparation attached unique molecular identifiers to individual cDNA molecules for quantitative, reproducible TCR counting. Each blood RNA sample was used to sequence both TCR alpha and TCR beta chains. The original pipeline was this. A median of about 87,000 TCRs per sample was observed, with a range of about 20,000 to 750,000. The Decombinator software suite was used to annotate the V, J and CDR3 of the TCR reads. For the PS versus PT1 abundance plots, all samples were subsampled to the same number of TCRs (28,000). TCRs were defined as expanded if absent before sensitization and observed at least eight times at the 2-week time point. TCRdb ran its own pipeline on the public reads, namely fastp trimming at Q25 and MiXCR clone calling, and kept in-frame beta chains. Rows merge per CDR3 protein into single entries with the most common DNA and genes. What appears here as the V and J calls and clone size reflects TCRdb's work, not the paper's. Recorded for this sample are around 380,000 distinct CDR3 sequences; approximately 5% of them occurred a single time. The top ten constitute roughly 8.2% of the sample.

CDR1 MNHEY and CDR2 SVGAGI are derived from the germline V gene. From the cysteine up to the phenylalanine, the CDR3 has a length of 13 residues. Of the read, only the CDR3 DNA is kept; its 39 bases are in frame from base 1. At the junction V is shortened by 2 bases and J by 5 bases, with 7 bases in between. Rearrangement joined TRBV6-5 to TRBJ1-3; there is no confident call for the D gene. The sequenced sample was whole blood, obtained in connection with sensitization to the hapten diphenylcyclopropenone (DPC). The TCR sequence derives from a woman aged 18-30 years with alopecia areata. Some clones in this sample may be carry-over from other donors' samples. The CDR3 protein sequence reads: CASSYDWRNTIYF. The nucleotides are TGTGCCAGCAGTTACGACTGGCGAAACACCATATATTTT.